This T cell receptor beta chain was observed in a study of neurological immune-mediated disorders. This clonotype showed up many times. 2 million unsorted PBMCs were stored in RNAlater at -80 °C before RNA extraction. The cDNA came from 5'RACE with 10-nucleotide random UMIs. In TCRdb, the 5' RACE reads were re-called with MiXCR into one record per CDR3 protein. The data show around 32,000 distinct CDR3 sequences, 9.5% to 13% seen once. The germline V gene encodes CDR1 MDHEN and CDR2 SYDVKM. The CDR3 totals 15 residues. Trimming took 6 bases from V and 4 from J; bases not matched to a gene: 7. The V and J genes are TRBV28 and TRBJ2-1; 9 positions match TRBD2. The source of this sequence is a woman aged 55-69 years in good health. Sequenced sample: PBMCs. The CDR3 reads CASRDAGGIYNEQFF. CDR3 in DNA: TGTGCCAGCAGGGATGCGGGGGGGATTTACAATGAGCAGTTCTTC.